The 17 T cell receptor beta chains below all came from one sample that was sequenced in a study of blood T cell repertoires in COVID-19. Assay: immunoSEQ multiplex PCR; the TCRdb copy retains only in-frame clones and omits some. The sample lists some 200,000 clones, 80% to 85% occurring once. Input material: peripheral blood. The origin of the receptors is an older woman with COVID-19, enrolled during active disease.

This chain connects TRBV7-2 to TRBJ2-5, with TRBD2 matching 10 bases. The germline V gene has CDR1 SGHTA and CDR2 FQGNSA. V gave up 2 bases and J gave up 11 bases; unmatched junction bases: 14. The CDR3 has 16 residues. CDR3 region: CASSLISGRRGARQYF. CDR3 sequence (DNA): TGTGCCAGCAGCTTAATTAGCGGGAGGAGGGGAGCGAGGCAGTACTTC.

The chain uses TRBV5-1 and TRBJ2-5, with 9 nucleotides matching TRBD2. The V gene end was trimmed by 1 base and the J gene end by 5 bases; junction bases not matched to a gene: 9. CDR3 length: 16 residues. The V gene's germline CDR1 is SGHRS and CDR2 YFSETQ. DNA of the CDR3: TGCGCCAGCAGCTTGAGTAGCGGGAGCCTTTCGGAGACCCAGTACTTC. Translated: CASSLSSGSLSETQYF.

V gene TRBV2 combines with J gene TRBJ1-3; D is undetermined. The CDR3 contains 15 residues. Trimming pared 6 bases from V and 0 bases from J, leaving 12 bases between. CDR1 is SNHLY, CDR2 FYNNEI, per germline. CDR3 in DNA: TGTGCCAGCAGAAGCACGGCGGGCTCTGGAAACACCATATATTTT. Translation gives CASRSTAGSGNTIYF.

The CDR3 region is CASTSGGRVADTQYF. The DNA for the CDR3 is TGTGCCAGCACTTCTGGGGGCAGAGTGGCAGATACGCAGTATTTT. V is TRBV7-3 and J is TRBJ2-3, with D possibly being TRBD1 (6 bases). Trimming pared 7 bases from V and 4 bases from J, leaving 18 bases between. CDR3 length equals 15 residues. CDR1 SGHTA and CDR2 FQGTGA come from the germline V gene.

This clone has more than one count but fewer than ten. The chain carries TRBV11-1 and TRBJ1-1; possibly TRBD1 for D (6 bases). Germline V gene lookup returns CDR1 SGHAT and CDR2 FQDESV (reference sequence). The ends were cut back, 0 bases at V and 5 bases at J, with 7 bases in the middle. This CDR3 has 13 residues. CDR3 loop: CASSLARGTEAFF. CDR3 sequence (DNA): TGTGCCAGCAGCTTAGCCAGGGGAACTGAAGCTTTCTTT.

The rearrangement joins TRBV9 to TRBJ2-1; possibly TRBD1 for D (5 bases). The germline CDR1 and CDR2 sequences are SGDLS and YYNGEE. V was pared by 4 bases and J by 1 base, with 12 bases between. This CDR3 contains 15 residues. CDR3 sequence reads: CASSIQVGSYNEQFF. For the CDR3, the DNA is TGTGCCAGCAGCATACAGGTTGGATCCTACAATGAGCAGTTCTTC.

V and J are TRBV5-8 and TRBJ2-1; 7 bases agree with TRBD1. The CDR3 runs to 15 residues. The junction had 8 bases not matched to a gene; V was cut back by 4 bases and J by 4 bases. Germline CDR1 is SGHTS and CDR2 is YDEGEE. The CDR3 DNA reads TGTGCCAGCAGCCTGTCGGGGACAGTGTACAATGAGCAGTTCTTC. As protein: CASSLSGTVYNEQFF.

CDR3 DNA: TGCGCCAGCGGACACTTATCGGACACCGGGGAGCTGTTTTTT. Protein: CASGHLSDTGELFF. The chain has TRBV5-1 and TRBJ2-2, with D tentatively TRBD1 (5 bases). Looked up from germline, CDR1 is SGHRS and CDR2 is YFSETQ. This CDR3 is built from 14 residues. V lost 7 bases to trimming and J lost 3 bases, with 13 bases between them.

The rearrangement links TRBV4-1 to TRBJ2-1, with TRBD1 identical over 9 bases. J gave up 3 bases and V 4 bases, and 4 bases lay outside the gene matches. The germline CDR1 and CDR2 sequences are MGHRA and YSYEKL. The CDR3 covers 15 residues. For the CDR3, the DNA is TGCGCCAGCAGCCCTAGACAGGGGGGCTACAATGAGCAGTTCTTC. It codes for CASSPRQGGYNEQFF.

The chain's CDR3 is CSASAGTGAQPQHF. DNA for the CDR3: TGCAGTGCTAGTGCCGGGACAGGGGCTCAGCCCCAGCATTTT. The chain is built from TRBV20-1 and TRBJ1-5; 10 bases match TRBD1. V lost 3 bases, J lost 6 bases, and 5 bases stayed unmatched. The CDR3 length is 14 residues. Germline CDR1 is DFQATT and CDR2 is SNEGSKA (reference sequence).

V usage is TRBV14 and J usage is TRBJ1-6; no definite D call. The CDR3 consists of 15 residues. The V gene lost 0 bases and the J gene lost 13 bases, with 16 bases spanning the gap. CDR1 and CDR2 from the germline V gene are SGHDN and FVKESK. CDR3: CASSQESRSSSPLHF. The CDR3 nucleotides read TGTGCCAGCAGCCAAGAATCACGGTCCTCCTCGCCCCTCCACTTT.

This clone was seen once. V gene TRBV2 combines with J gene TRBJ2-3; 9 bases map to TRBD1. The length of the CDR3 is 17 residues. V gave up 2 bases and J gave up 6 bases; unmatched junction bases: 12. Germline V gives CDR1 SNHLY, CDR2 FYNNEI. The CDR3 loop is CASSESRDRVVRDTQYF. The CDR3 DNA is TGTGCCAGCAGTGAATCCCGGGACAGGGTGGTGAGGGATACGCAGTATTTT.

V and J are TRBV25-1 and TRBJ2-4, with TRBD1 identical over 10 bases. V lost 5 bases, J lost 5 bases, and 12 bases stayed unmatched. CDR1 and CDR2 (germline): MGHDK, SYGVNS. The CDR3 runs to 17 residues. The CDR3 loop is CASSSTDRGRSENIQYF. Here the CDR3 DNA reads TGTGCCAGCAGTTCAACAGACAGGGGGCGATCCGAAAACATTCAGTACTTC.

The V and J genes are TRBV7-2 and TRBJ2-7; perhaps TRBD2 as D (8 bases). Trimming pared 5 bases from V and 1 base from J, leaving 21 bases between. Germline lookup yields CDR1 SGHTA and CDR2 FQGNSA. This CDR3 has 17 amino acids. The CDR3 reads CASSRQGGSGVSYEQYF. CDR3 coding DNA: TGTGCCAGCAGCAGACAGGGTGGTAGCGGGGTTTCCTACGAGCAGTACTTC.

The rearrangement joins TRBV28 to TRBJ1-6; D is uncertain. The CDR3 consists of 15 residues. Per germline, CDR1 MDHEN and CDR2 SYDVKM. Deletions cut 4 bases from V and 5 bases from J, with 12 bases between. The CDR3 reads CASSSHGVNNSPLHF. The CDR3 DNA follows: TGTGCCAGCAGTTCCCACGGGGTAAATAATTCACCCCTCCACTTT.

This chain uses TRBV7-6 with TRBJ2-3; 8 bases align to TRBD2. J lost 0 bases, V lost 5 bases, and 7 bases had no gene match. This CDR3 spans 16 amino acids. Germline V lookup: CDR1 SGHVS, CDR2 FNYEAQ. The CDR3 DNA follows: TGTGCCAGCAGCGCCCCACTAGCGGCTAGCACAGATACGCAGTATTTT. This codes for CASSAPLAASTDTQYF.

The rearrangement uses TRBV30 and TRBJ2-1, with D perhaps TRBD1 (5 bases). The CDR3 has 15 amino acids. The germline V gene encodes CDR1 GTSNPN and CDR2 SVGIG (reference sequence). V lost 4 bases and J lost 2, with 15 bases in between. The CDR3 reads CAWTQGSGTYNEQFF. Written as DNA, the CDR3 is TGTGCCTGGACCCAGGGATCAGGGACCTACAATGAGCAGTTCTTC.